This TCR beta chain is from a study of T cell changes during pregnancy in multiple sclerosis. The assay was immunoSEQ multiplex PCR, and TCRdb's table has in-frame clones only and misses some. Among under 60,000 clones listed, about 90% were seen once. V lost 6 bases to trimming and J lost 8 bases; unmatched junction nucleotides: 10. The CDR3 contains 16 residues. CDR1 MNHEY and CDR2 SMNVEV come from the germline V gene (reference sequence). The receptor was derived from a female donor with multiple sclerosis, enrolled in a pregnancy study. The chain carries TRBV27 and TRBJ1-6; 10 bases map to TRBD1. The sequences come from CD4+ T cells from peripheral blood mononuclear cells, collected after pregnancy. CDR3 in amino acids: CASSRPTGQGYSPLHF. The CDR3 DNA reads as TGTGCCAGCAGCCGCCCTACGGGACAGGGGTATTCACCCCTCCACTTT.